Below are 4 T cell receptor beta chains sequenced from a single sample in a study of blood T cell repertoires in COVID-19. Generated by immunoSEQ multiplex PCR, the TCRdb table keeps only in-frame clones and is missing some. Altogether approximately 80,000 clones are present, less than 85% being singletons, with the ten largest covering roughly 15%. Sequencing input: peripheral blood. Receptors originate from a man aged 65 to 85 with active or convalescent COVID-19.

The J gene is TRBJ2-1, the V gene TRBV14; the D is unclear. Looked up from germline, CDR1 is SGHDN and CDR2 is FVKESK. V was pared by 4 bases and J by 5 bases, with 15 bases between. The CDR3 extends over 15 amino acids. The CDR3 region is CASSRVGDIHNEQFF. The CDR3 nucleotides are TGTGCCAGCAGCCGAGTTGGTGATATCCACAATGAGCAGTTCTTC.

The chain carries TRBV6-5 and TRBJ1-2, with 7 bases that match TRBD1. CDR1 and CDR2 (germline): MNHEY, SVGAGI. J lost 7 bases, V lost 5 bases, and 7 bases had no gene match. The CDR3 contains 13 residues. Here the CDR3 reads CASSRTGRRGYTF. The CDR3 bases are TGTGCCAGCAGTCGGACAGGCCGGCGTGGCTACACCTTC.

The chain carries TRBV9 and TRBJ2-7; 10 bases agree with TRBD1. Germline trimming cut 1 base from V and 3 bases from J; bases unmatched to any gene: 4. The CDR3 length is 15 residues. Germline V lookup: CDR1 SGDLS, CDR2 YYNGEE. CDR3 region: CASSVSGTGVYEQYF. The DNA of the CDR3 is TGTGCCAGCAGCGTATCCGGGACAGGGGTCTACGAGCAGTACTTC.

The chain joins TRBV27 to TRBJ2-3, with TRBD2 identical over 9 bases. Trimming cost V 2 bases and J 2 bases; bases outside gene matches: 5. In germline, CDR1 is MNHEY, CDR2 SMNVEV (reference sequence). This CDR3 region has 16 residues. Here the CDR3 DNA reads TGTGCCAGCAGTTTACTCCTAGCGGGATTCACAGATACGCAGTATTTT. Protein: CASSLLLAGFTDTQYF.